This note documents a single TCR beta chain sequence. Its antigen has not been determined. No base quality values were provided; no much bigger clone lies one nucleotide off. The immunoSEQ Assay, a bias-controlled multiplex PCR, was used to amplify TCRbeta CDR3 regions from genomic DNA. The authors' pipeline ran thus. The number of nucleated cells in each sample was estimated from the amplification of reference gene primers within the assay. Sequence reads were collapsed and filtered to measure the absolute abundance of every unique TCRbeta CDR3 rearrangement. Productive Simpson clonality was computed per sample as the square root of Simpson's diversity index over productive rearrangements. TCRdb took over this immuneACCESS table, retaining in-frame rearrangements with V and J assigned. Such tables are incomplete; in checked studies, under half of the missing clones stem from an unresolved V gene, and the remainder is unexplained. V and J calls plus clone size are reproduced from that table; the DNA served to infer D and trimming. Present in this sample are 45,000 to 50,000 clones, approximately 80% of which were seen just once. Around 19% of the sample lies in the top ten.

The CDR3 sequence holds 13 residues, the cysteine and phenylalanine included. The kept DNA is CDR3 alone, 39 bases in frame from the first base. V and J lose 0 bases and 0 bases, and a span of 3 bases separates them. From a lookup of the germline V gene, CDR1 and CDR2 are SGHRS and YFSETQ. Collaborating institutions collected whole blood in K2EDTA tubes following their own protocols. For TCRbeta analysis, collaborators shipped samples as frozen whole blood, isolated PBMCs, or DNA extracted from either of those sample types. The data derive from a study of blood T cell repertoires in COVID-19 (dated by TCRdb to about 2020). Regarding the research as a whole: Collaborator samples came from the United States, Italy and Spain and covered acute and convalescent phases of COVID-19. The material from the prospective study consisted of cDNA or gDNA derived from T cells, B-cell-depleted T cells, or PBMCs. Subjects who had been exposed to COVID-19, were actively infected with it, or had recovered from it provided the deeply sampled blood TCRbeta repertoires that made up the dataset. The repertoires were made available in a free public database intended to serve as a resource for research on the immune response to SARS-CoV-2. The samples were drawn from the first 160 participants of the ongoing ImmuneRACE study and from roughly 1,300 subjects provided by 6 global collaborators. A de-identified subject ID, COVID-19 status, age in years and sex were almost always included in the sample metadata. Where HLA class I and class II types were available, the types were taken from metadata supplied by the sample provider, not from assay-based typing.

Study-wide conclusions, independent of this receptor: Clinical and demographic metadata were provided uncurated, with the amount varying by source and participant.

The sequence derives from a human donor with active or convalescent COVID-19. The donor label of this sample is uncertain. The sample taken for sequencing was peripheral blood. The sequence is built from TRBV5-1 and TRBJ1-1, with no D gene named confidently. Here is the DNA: TGCGCCAGCAGCTTGGCTTTGAACACTGAAGCTTTCTTT. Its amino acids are CASSLALNTEAFF.